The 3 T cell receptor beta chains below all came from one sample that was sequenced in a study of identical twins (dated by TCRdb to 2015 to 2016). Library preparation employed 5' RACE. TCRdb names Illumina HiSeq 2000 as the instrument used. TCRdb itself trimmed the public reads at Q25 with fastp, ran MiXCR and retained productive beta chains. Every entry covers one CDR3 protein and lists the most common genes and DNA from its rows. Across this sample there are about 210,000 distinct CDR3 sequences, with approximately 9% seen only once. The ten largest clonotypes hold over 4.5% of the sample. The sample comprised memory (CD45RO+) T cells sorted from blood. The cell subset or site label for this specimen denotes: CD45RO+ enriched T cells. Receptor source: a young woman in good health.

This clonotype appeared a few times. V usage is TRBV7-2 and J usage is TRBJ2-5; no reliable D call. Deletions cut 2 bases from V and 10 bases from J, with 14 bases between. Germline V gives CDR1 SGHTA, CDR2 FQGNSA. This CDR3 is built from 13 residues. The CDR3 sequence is CASSLLPNLGQYF. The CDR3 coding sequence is TGTGCCAGCAGCTTACTCCCCAATTTGGGCCAGTACTTC.

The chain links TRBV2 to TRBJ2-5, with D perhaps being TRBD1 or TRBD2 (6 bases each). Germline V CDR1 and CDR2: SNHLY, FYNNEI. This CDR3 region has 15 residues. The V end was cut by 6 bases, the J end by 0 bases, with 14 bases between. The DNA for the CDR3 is TGTGCCAGCAGCCTCAGGGGACTGTACCAAGAGACCCAGTACTTC. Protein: CASSLRGLYQETQYF.

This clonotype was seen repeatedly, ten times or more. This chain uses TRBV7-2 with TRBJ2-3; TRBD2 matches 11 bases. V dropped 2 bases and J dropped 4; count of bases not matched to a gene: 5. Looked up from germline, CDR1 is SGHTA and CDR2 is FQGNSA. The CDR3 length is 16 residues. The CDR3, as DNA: TGTGCCAGCAGCTTACTAGCGGGAGGTGGAGCAGATACGCAGTATTTT. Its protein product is CASSLLAGGGADTQYF.